The 8 T cell receptor beta chains presented below share a single source sample, sequenced in a study of cytomegalovirus exposure and HLA in healthy donors listed by TCRdb under 2017. Library preparation employed the immunoSEQ multiplex PCR assay. The multiplex PCR relied on a mix of 60 forward primers for TCR Vbeta segments and 13 reverse primers for TCR Jbeta segments. Sourced from immuneACCESS, this table was stored by TCRdb with only in-frame sequences that have V and J called. A share of the clones is absent; for the studies checked, an unresolved V gene accounts for under half, and the remainder has no known explanation. The sample table lists around 150,000 clones, about 66% of them with a count of one. The ten largest clones capture around 1.9% of the sample. The sample was PBMCs. Receptor source: a male donor in good health and CMV-seronegative.

This clone was observed a few times. The CDR3 region is CASSQSGGVEAFF. The DNA of the CDR3 is TGTGCCAGCAGCCAATCGGGGGGAGTTGAAGCTTTCTTT. The chain joins TRBV16 to TRBJ1-1, with D possibly being TRBD1 (5 bases). The CDR3 runs to 13 residues. Germline loops: CDR1 KGHSY, CDR2 FQNENV. Trimming shortened V by 0 bases and J by 7 bases, and 9 bases separated the two germline ends.

V usage is TRBV5-4 and J usage is TRBJ1-1, with 10 bases that match TRBD1. The V segment lost 4 bases and the J segment 0 bases; nucleotides outside the gene matches: 6. CDR3 length: 16 residues. Germline CDR1 is SGHNT and CDR2 is YYREEE (reference sequence). In DNA, the CDR3 is TGTGCCAGCAGCCTGGCGGGACAGGGGATGAACACTGAAGCTTTCTTT. Protein sequence: CASSLAGQGMNTEAFF.

The chain combines TRBV18 with TRBJ2-1; D is possibly TRBD2 (7 bases). Germline loops: CDR1 KGHSH, CDR2 LQKENI. The CDR3 is 15 residues long. Trimming shortened V by 2 bases and J by 8 bases, and 16 bases separated the two germline ends. The CDR3 reads CASSPGGGTADEQFF. The CDR3 DNA sequence: TGTGCCAGCTCACCAGGGGGGGGCACCGCGGATGAGCAGTTCTTC.

V and J are TRBV4-1 and TRBJ2-3, with TRBD1 matching over 7 bases. V lost 4 bases and J lost 1; bases outside the gene matches: 5. This CDR3 spans 15 amino acids. Germline assignment: CDR1 MGHRA and CDR2 YSYEKL. Here the CDR3 reads CASSPQGKGTDTQYF. In nucleotides, the CDR3 is TGCGCCAGCAGCCCACAGGGGAAGGGCACAGATACGCAGTATTTT.

The sample holds many counts of this clone. V is TRBV7-9 and J is TRBJ1-1; a possible D gene is TRBD1 (5 bases). Germline V gene data show CDR1 as SEHNR and CDR2 as FQNEAQ (reference sequence). The CDR3 has 14 residues. The V gene lost 5 bases and the J gene lost 3 bases, with 13 bases spanning the gap. CDR3 protein: CASSPGGGDTEAFF. The DNA of the CDR3 is TGTGCCAGCAGCCCCGGGGGGGGAGACACTGAAGCTTTCTTT.

The table lists this clone with a few counts. Within the sample, other DNA sequences also encode this same CDR3. This chain connects TRBV15 to TRBJ2-7, with D tentatively TRBD1 (7 bases). The CDR3 runs 13 residues. Trimming removed 1 base from V and 6 bases from J, with 10 bases in between. Germline-derived CDR1 and CDR2 are LNHNV and YYDKDF (reference sequence). The CDR3 loop reads CATSRGQGLEQYF. The CDR3 coding sequence is TGTGCCACCAGCAGAGGACAGGGACTCGAGCAGTACTTC. The whole variable domain, remainder taken from reference TRBV15 and TRBJ2-7, is DAMVIQNPRYQVTQFGKPVTLSCSQTLNHNVMYWYQQKSSQAPKLLFHYYDKDFNNEADTPDNFQSRRPNTSFCFLDIRSPGLGDTAMYLCATSRGQGLEQYFGPGTRLTVT.

This chain connects TRBV5-1 to TRBJ2-1; 11 bases line up with TRBD2. V trimming: 4 bases; J trimming: 7 bases; junction bases outside the gene matches: 10. The CDR3 spans 16 residues. Germline loops: CDR1 SGHRS, CDR2 YFSETQ. In nucleotides, the CDR3 is TGCGCCAGCAGCGAACCTAGCGGGGGGCCGGGTAATGAGCAGTTCTTC. This translates into CASSEPSGGPGNEQFF.

The V call is TRBV29-1, the J call TRBJ2-1; 7 nucleotides line up with TRBD2. This CDR3 has 11 amino acids. J was trimmed by 15 bases and V by 6 bases; bases with no gene match: 11. Germline V gives CDR1 SQVTM, CDR2 ANQGSEA. The CDR3 nucleotides read TGCAGCGTCCGAAGGGGAGGGGCAATGTTCTTC. It translates to CSVRRGGAMFF.